The clone carrying this T cell receptor beta chain was detected a few times. Investigators excluded patients with uncontrolled infection, other autoimmune disease, pregnancy or lactation. Diagnostic decisions used clinical symptoms, serum thyroxine and TRAb, thyroid ultrasound and orbital computed tomography. Amplification targeted TCR beta CDR3 regions from RNA transcripts. RT-PCR in the first round (using the HTBI primer set) targeted the TCR CDR3. TCRdb independently ran MiXCR on the multiplex PCR reads; one entry per CDR3 protein. The sample holds under 550,000 distinct CDR3 sequences, 20% seen once. The sample belongs to a study of T cells in Graves' hyperthyroidism and ophthalmopathy. About the study: Blood from the periphery was taken at initial diagnosis, before any treatment.

CDR1 SEHNR and CDR2 FQNEAQ come from the germline V gene (reference sequence). The CDR3 runs 13 residues. V lost 5 bases and J 8 bases, leaving 15 bases between the germline ends. The V gene is TRBV7-9, the J gene TRBJ1-2; no reliable D call. This receptor was obtained from a man aged 35 to 55 with Graves' ophthalmopathy. Sequencing input: blood. This CDR3 reads CASSLNTATGYTF. Written as DNA, the CDR3 is TGTGCCAGCAGCCTGAATACAGCGACCGGCTACACCTTC.